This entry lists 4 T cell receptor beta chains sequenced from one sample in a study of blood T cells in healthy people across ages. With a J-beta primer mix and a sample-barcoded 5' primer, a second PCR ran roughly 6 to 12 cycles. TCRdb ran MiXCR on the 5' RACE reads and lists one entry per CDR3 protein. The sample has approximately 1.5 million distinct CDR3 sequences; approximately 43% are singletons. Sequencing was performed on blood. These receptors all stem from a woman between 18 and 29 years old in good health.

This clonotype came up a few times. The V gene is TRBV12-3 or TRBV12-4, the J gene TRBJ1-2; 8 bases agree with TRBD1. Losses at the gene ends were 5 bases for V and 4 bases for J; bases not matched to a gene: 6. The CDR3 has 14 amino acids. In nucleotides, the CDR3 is TGTGCCAGCAGTGTTACCGGGACAGGCTATGGCTACACCTTC. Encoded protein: CASSVTGTGYGYTF.

In nucleotides, the CDR3 is TGTGCCATCAGACCAGACAAGAACACTGAAGCTTTCTTT. Amino acids: CAIRPDKNTEAFF. The gene calls are TRBV10-3 and TRBJ1-1, with D uncertain. Germline CDR1 is ENHRY and CDR2 is SYGVKD. The CDR3 has 13 residues. The ends were cut back, 6 bases at V and 1 base at J, with 9 bases in the middle.

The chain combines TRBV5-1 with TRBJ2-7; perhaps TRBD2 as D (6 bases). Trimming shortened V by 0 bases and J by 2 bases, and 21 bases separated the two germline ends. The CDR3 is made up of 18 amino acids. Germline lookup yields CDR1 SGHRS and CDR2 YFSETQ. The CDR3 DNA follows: TGCGCCAGCAGCTTGGGACGAAGTTCAGGGAGGTCTACCTACGAGCAGTACTTC. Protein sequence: CASSLGRSSGRSTYEQYF.

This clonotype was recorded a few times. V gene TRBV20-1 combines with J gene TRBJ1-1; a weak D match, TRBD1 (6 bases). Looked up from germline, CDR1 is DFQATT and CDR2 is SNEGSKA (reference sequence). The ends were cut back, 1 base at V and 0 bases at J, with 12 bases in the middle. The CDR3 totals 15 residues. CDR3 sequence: CSARGRGYMNTEAFF. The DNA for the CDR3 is TGCAGTGCTAGAGGCAGGGGATACATGAACACTGAAGCTTTCTTT.